This TCR beta chain came from a study of Ad26.COV2.S vaccination and SARS-CoV-2 variants. Study overall: The Ad26.COV2.S arm of the COV1001 trial was where the donor was placed. Dosing was one shot or two shots 56 days apart.

This sample's treatment: around 19 received Ad26.COV2.S at low or high dose, single or two shots; about 5 received placebo; per-sample allocation not given. On day 63 after the first injection, vaccine and placebo recipients gave samples. Aged 18-55 years, donor was enrolled in Boston in the early 2020s. The V gene lost 1 base and the J gene lost 3 bases, with 1 base spanning the gap. CDR3 size: 12 residues. Germline V CDR1 and CDR2: MDHEN, SYDVKM. Repertoires were generated with immunoSEQ multiplex PCR, while TCRdb's copy carries only in-frame clones and drops some. The table includes roughly 350,000 clones, about 87% detected once. This clone was detected once. Its matching antigen is unknown. Findings and limits, study-wide: Vaccinated individuals (as opposed to placebo recipients) had higher spike-specific TCR breadth.

The chain carries TRBV28 and TRBJ1-5; D not certain. The sequences come from peripheral blood, collected in a trial of Ad26.COV2.S vaccine versus placebo. The TCR comes from a person between 18 and 65 years old who received the Ad26.COV2.S COVID-19 vaccine or a placebo. CDR3 bases: TGTGCCAGCAGTTTATTCAATCAGCCCCAGCATTTT. Its protein product is CASSLFNQPQHF.